Sequencing of this T cell receptor beta chain was carried out in a study of preoperative IRX-2 immunotherapy in early breast cancer. TCRdb keeps only in-frame clones here, not all; method: immunoSEQ multiplex PCR. This table has about 89,000 clones, more than 80% appearing once. Treatment in this sample: preoperative locoregional IRX-2 cytokine immunotherapy. The germline gives CDR1 SQVTM, CDR2 ANQGSEA. The V gene lost 4 bases and the J gene lost 0 bases, with 16 bases spanning the gap. CDR3 length: 15 amino acids. The sample consisted of tumor tissue, taken after IRX-2 immunotherapy. The chain couples TRBV29-1 to TRBJ2-7, with D uncertain. This receptor was identified in a human donor with breast cancer. The DNA of the CDR3 is TGCAGCGTTGTTGGGCCAACGTCGAGCTCCTACGAGCAGTACTTC. It encodes CSVVGPTSSSYEQYF.